Each of the 8 T cell receptor beta chains below was sequenced from the same sample in a study of shared clonotypes between healthy human individuals. Measured with immunoSEQ multiplex PCR; TCRdb has only the in-frame clones, and not every one. Here the sample spans nearly 750,000 clones, 72% being singletons. The sample comprised memory CD4+ T cells sorted from blood. Subset specified: CD45RA-negative fraction. The receptors here all came from a woman in her 30s in good health.

This rearrangement joins TRBV19 to TRBJ2-1; TRBD1 matches 8 bases. The CDR3 covers 17 residues. V lost 4 bases to trimming and J lost 4 bases; unmatched junction nucleotides: 12. Germline V CDR1 and CDR2: LNHDA, SQIVND (reference sequence). As DNA, the CDR3 is TGTGCCAGTAGTAGGGGAACAGGGGGAGGATCGTACAATGAGCAGTTCTTC. Residues: CASSRGTGGGSYNEQFF.

The J gene is TRBJ2-2, the V gene TRBV7-9; tentatively, D is TRBD1 or TRBD2 (5 bases each). The ends were cut back, 5 bases at V and 7 bases at J, with 14 bases in the middle. CDR1 and CDR2 (germline): SEHNR, FQNEAQ (reference sequence). The CDR3 runs to 14 residues. CDR3 region: CASSRDRFGGELFF. The CDR3 DNA reads TGTGCCAGCAGCCGGGACCGATTCGGCGGGGAGCTGTTTTTT.

The V and J genes are TRBV28 and TRBJ2-6; TRBD1 matches at 9 bases. The CDR3 is 20 residues long. Germline loops: CDR1 MDHEN, CDR2 SYDVKM. V was clipped by 3 bases and J by 0 bases; unmatched bases: 12. DNA for the CDR3: TGTGCCAGCAGTTTGATAATAACCGGGACAGGGACCTCTGGGGCCAACGTCCTGACTTTC. Amino acid sequence: CASSLIITGTGTSGANVLTF.

V is TRBV6-6 and J is TRBJ2-7; 12 nucleotides agree with TRBD1. Trimming at V came to 2 bases and at J to 7 bases, leaving 6 bases not matched to a gene. Germline CDR1 MNHNY, CDR2 SVGAGI (reference sequence). The CDR3 runs 15 residues. CDR3 in DNA: TGTGCCAGCAGTTACGAGGGACAGGGGGCGGGTGAGCAGTACTTC. Residues: CASSYEGQGAGEQYF.

This clone was seen only a few times. The chain couples TRBV18 to TRBJ1-1, with D unclear. The CDR3 runs to 14 residues. Trimming shortened V by 10 bases and J by 3 bases, and 18 bases separated the two germline ends. Germline CDR1 is KGHSH and CDR2 is LQKENI. The CDR3 loop reads CATSGWVIDTEAFF. The CDR3 region has the DNA TGTGCCACCTCGGGGTGGGTGATCGACACTGAAGCTTTCTTT.

This clone has only one observation. The chain carries TRBV19 and TRBJ2-1, with TRBD2 identical over 8 bases. V lost 6 bases, J lost 4 bases, and 8 bases stayed unmatched. The germline gives CDR1 LNHDA, CDR2 SQIVND (reference sequence). The CDR3 length is 15 residues. The CDR3 protein is CASRTTSGLYNEQFF. The CDR3 DNA follows: TGTGCCAGTAGGACCACTAGCGGACTGTACAATGAGCAGTTCTTC.

With regard to this clone: In the same sample, other DNA sequences code for this CDR3. The V call is TRBV7-2, the J call TRBJ2-1, with TRBD2 as a possible D gene (5 bases). Germline V gene lookup returns CDR1 SGHTA and CDR2 FQGNSA. The CDR3 has 14 amino acids. The ends were cut back, 3 bases at V and 0 bases at J, with 6 bases in the middle. The DNA for the CDR3 is TGTGCCAGCAGCTTGGACTCCTCCTACAATGAGCAGTTCTTC. It specifies CASSLDSSYNEQFF.

The chain couples TRBV4-1 to TRBJ1-2; possible D gene TRBD1, 5 bases. Germline values: CDR1 MGHRA, CDR2 YSYEKL. Trimming took 3 bases from V and 7 from J, leaving 18 bases between them. The CDR3 has 15 amino acids. The CDR3 nucleotides are TGCGCCAGCAGCCATGCCGGGACCGGACCAGTTGGCTACACCTTC. Residues: CASSHAGTGPVGYTF.